Listed below are T cell receptor beta chains from one sample, sequenced in a study of blood T cells in healthy people across ages. In TCRdb, the 5' RACE reads were re-called with MiXCR into one record per CDR3 protein. The sample shows 600,000 or so distinct CDR3 sequences, 25% to 35% of them seen only once. Sequencing was performed on blood. The receptor source for this set is a woman of 80 years or more in good health. Both conserved end residues are part of each CDR3. Fields, in order: clone size, V gene, J gene, CDR3 length, D gene, CDR3 DNA, CDR3 protein. D genes are given only for firm matches. The listing skips clone size in some rows; elsewhere it reads once, few, many or a size class.

many,TRBV5-4,TRBJ2-1,15,-,TGTGCCAGCACCCCGGGGCAGGGGATTTACAATGAGCAGTTCTTC,CASTPGQGIYNEQFF
-,TRBV2,TRBJ1-5,13,-,TGTGCCAGCAGTGTGGAGACAGATCAGCCCCAGCATTTT,CASSVETDQPQHF
many,TRBV12-3/TRBV12-4,TRBJ1-2,13,TRBD1,TGTGCCAGCAGTTACACAGGGGAGGGAGGCTACACCTTC,CASSYTGEGGYTF
many,TRBV12-3/TRBV12-4,TRBJ1-2,14,-,TGTGCCAGCAGTCTCGGGACTGGACTCTATGGCTACACCTTC,CASSLGTGLYGYTF
-,TRBV10-3,TRBJ1-4,12,-,TGTGCCATCAGTACAAGGAATGAAAAACTGTTTTTT,CAISTRNEKLFF
many,TRBV20-1,TRBJ2-7,15,-,TGCAGTGCTAGAGAACAGGGGAGGAACCTTGGCGAGCAGTACTTC,CSAREQGRNLGEQYF
many,TRBV7-2,TRBJ2-5,12,-,TGTGCCAGCAGCCCGGCGGTCGAGACCCAGTACTTC,CASSPAVETQYF
many,TRBV6-5,TRBJ2-7,15,-,TGTGCCAGCAGGCGAAACCAGGGCTACCTCCACGAGCAGTACTTC,CASRRNQGYLHEQYF
many,TRBV7-3,TRBJ1-1,14,-,TGTGCCAGCAGCTTAACGGGGGGACGCTCTGAAGCTTTCTTT,CASSLTGGRSEAFF
-,TRBV20-1,TRBJ1-5,15,TRBD1,TGCAGTGCTTCACGGGGGACAGGGGTGAATCAGCCCCAGCATTTT,CSASRGTGVNQPQHF
many,TRBV7-9,TRBJ2-5,15,TRBD1,TGTGCCAGCAGCTTAGGGACAGGGAGCAGCGGGACCCAGTACTTC,CASSLGTGSSGTQYF
few,TRBV5-1,TRBJ1-2,15,-,TGCGCCAGCAGCTTGGCCTTCGGGAGCAACTATGGCTACACCTTC,CASSLAFGSNYGYTF
many,TRBV12-3/TRBV12-4,TRBJ1-5,15,-,TGTGCCAGCAGTTTAGCCGGGGCCAGCAATCAGCCCCAGCATTTT,CASSLAGASNQPQHF
-,TRBV19,TRBJ1-5,14,-,TGTGCCAGTAACTGGGGGGCGAGCAATCAGCCCCAGCATTTT,CASNWGASNQPQHF
many,TRBV4-2,TRBJ2-7,17,-,TGTGCCAGCAGCCAATCACCAGTGGGAGTAAGCTCCTACGAGCAGTACTTC,CASSQSPVGVSSYEQYF
many,TRBV7-9,TRBJ2-7,16,TRBD1,TGTGCCAGCAGCTTGCTACCGGGACAGGGTACCTACGAGCAGTACTTC,CASSLLPGQGTYEQYF
-,TRBV7-2,TRBJ2-1,14,-,TGTGCCCGCAGCTCATTCCAACTAGTCAATGAGCAGTTCTTC,CARSSFQLVNEQFF
many,TRBV11-1,TRBJ2-3,15,-,TGTGCCAGCAGCTTAGTTGTAGTCCCCACAGATACGCAGTATTTT,CASSLVVVPTDTQYF
few,TRBV5-1,TRBJ1-6,15,-,TGCGCCAGCAGCAAAGCAGGCCCGATTAATTCACCCCTCCACTTT,CASSKAGPINSPLHF
many,TRBV9,TRBJ2-7,15,-,TGTGCCAGCAGCGTAGAGCCAGGGGATATCTACGAGCAGTACTTC,CASSVEPGDIYEQYF
many,TRBV20-1,TRBJ2-1,12,-,TGCAGTGCTAATCGGGGTCGAAGTGAGCAGTTCTTC,CSANRGRSEQFF
many,TRBV29-1,TRBJ1-5,14,-,TGCAGCGTTGTAGAGGCAAGTACCAATCAGCCCCAGCATTTT,CSVVEASTNQPQHF
many,TRBV6-6,TRBJ2-5,14,-,TGTGCCAGCAGTCTCCGGGACACCCAAGAGACCCAGTACTTC,CASSLRDTQETQYF